The clone carrying this T cell receptor (beta chain) was picked up many times. As for time point: newly diagnosed GD, antithyroid drugs for less than 3 months. PBMC-extracted RNA yielded the TCR library. The authors diagnosed Graves' disease using American Thyroid Association guidelines. With EDTA tubes as the receptacles, approximately 8.2 milliliters of peripheral blood were drawn. This entry comes from a study of regulatory T cells in long-lasting Graves disease. Combining iRepertoire HTBI primers with Arm-PCR of CDR3 regions, the authors built TCR beta libraries. In TCRdb, the multiplex PCR reads were re-called with MiXCR into one record per CDR3 protein. The table includes roughly 520,000 distinct CDR3 sequences, around 12% detected once. Germline-derived CDR1 and CDR2 are SGHDT and YYEEEE. Trimming removed 5 bases from V and 9 bases from J, with 18 bases in between. The CDR3 has 14 amino acids.

This sample was also put to use in a study of T cells in Graves' hyperthyroidism and ophthalmopathy. That study adds: Aged 18 to 65, the patients had hyperthyroidism that was newly diagnosed and had lasted under 2 months.

V gene TRBV5-6 combines with J gene TRBJ2-1, with D possibly being TRBD2 (5 bases). Sequencing was performed on peripheral blood mononuclear cells (PBMCs), taken at new diagnosis, from a patient treated with antithyroid drugs. The TCR sequence derives from a woman aged 25 to 39 with Graves disease. CDR3 sequence: CASSPVGGSTEQFF. CDR3 nucleotide sequence: TGTGCCAGCAGTCCCGTTGGTGGGAGTACTGAGCAGTTCTTC. The variable domain in full, completed from reference TRBV5-6 and TRBJ2-1, reads DAGVTQSPTHLIKTRGQQVTLRCSPKSGHDTVSWYQQALGQGPQFIFQYYEEEERQRGNFPDRFSGHQFPNYSSELNVNALLLGDSALYLCASSPVGGSTEQFFGPGTRLTVL.